This entry describes one T cell receptor (beta chain). Its specificity is unknown. The sample comes from a study of cytomegalovirus exposure and HLA in healthy donors. Study background: Around 86 million unique TCRs, all from HLA-typed donors, were included in an early release of the data. The study, taken as a whole, reports: In a later analysis, CMV-associated beta chains were mostly HLA-associated, it appeared.

Researchers ran the PCR with 60 Vbeta and 13 Jbeta primers. Profiling relied on immunoSEQ multiplex PCR, and the TCRdb table lists in-frame clones only, not all of them. The data hold about 140,000 clones, with 75% to 80% observed a single time. The clonotype comes from a woman under 30 in good health and CMV-seropositive. Sequences were obtained from PBMCs.

CDR3 nucleotide sequence: TGTGCCAGCAGCTTAGGATCACACAGGGGTAACTATGGCTACACCTTC. Amino acids: CASSLGSHRGNYGYTF. V and J are TRBV11-2 and TRBJ1-2, with TRBD1 matching 7 bases. Trimming took 1 base from V and 1 from J; bases not matched to a gene: 6. Germline V gene lookup returns CDR1 SGHAT and CDR2 FQNNGV. This CDR3 is built from 16 residues.